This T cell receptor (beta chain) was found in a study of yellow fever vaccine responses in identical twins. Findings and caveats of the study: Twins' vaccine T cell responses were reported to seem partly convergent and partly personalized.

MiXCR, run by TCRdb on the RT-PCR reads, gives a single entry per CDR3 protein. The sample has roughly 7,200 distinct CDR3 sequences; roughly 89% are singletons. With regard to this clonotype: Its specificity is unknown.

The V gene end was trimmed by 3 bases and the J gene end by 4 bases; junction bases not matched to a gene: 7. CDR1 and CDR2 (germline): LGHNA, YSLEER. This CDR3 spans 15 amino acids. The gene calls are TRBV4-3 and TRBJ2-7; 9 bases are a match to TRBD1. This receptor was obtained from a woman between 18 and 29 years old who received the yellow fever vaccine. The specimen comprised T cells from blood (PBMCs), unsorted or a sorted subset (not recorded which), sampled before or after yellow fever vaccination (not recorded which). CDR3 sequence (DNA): TGCGCCAGCAGCCAGTCCACAGGGGGCGCGTACGAGCAGTACTTC. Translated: CASSQSTGGAYEQYF.